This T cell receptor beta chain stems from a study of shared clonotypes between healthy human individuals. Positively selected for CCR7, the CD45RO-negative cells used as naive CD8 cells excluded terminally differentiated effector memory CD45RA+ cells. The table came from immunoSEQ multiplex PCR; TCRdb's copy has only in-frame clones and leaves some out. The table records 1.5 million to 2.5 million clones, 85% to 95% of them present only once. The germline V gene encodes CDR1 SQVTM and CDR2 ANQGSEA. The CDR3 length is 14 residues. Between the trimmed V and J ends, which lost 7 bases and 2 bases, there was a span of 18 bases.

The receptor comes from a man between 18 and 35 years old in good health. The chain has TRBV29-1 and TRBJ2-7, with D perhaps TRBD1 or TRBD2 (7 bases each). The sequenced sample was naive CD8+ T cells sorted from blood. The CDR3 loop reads CSAGEGANPYEQYF. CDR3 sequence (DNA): TGCAGCGCGGGGGAGGGGGCGAATCCCTACGAGCAGTACTTC.